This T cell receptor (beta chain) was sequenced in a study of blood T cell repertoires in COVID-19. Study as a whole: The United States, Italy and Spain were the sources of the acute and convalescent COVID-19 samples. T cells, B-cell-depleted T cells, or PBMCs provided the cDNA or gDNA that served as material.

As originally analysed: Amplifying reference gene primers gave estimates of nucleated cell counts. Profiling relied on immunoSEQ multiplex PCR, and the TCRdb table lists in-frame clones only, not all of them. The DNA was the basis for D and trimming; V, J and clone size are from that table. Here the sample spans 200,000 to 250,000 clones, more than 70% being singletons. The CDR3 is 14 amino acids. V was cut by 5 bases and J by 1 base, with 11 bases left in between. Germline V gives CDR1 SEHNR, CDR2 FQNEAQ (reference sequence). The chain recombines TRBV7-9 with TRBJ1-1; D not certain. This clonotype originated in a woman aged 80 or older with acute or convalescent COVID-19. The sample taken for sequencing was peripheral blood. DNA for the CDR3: TGTGCCAGCAGCCCCGGAGGAGCGAACACTGAAGCTTTCTTT. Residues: CASSPGGANTEAFF. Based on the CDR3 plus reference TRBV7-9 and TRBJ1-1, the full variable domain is DTGVSQNPRHKITKRGQNVTFRCDPISEHNRLYWYRQTLGQGPEFLTYFQNEAQLEKSRLLSDRFSAERPKGSFSTLEIQRTEQGDSAMYLCASSPGGANTEAFFGQGTRLTVV.